This T cell receptor (beta chain) is from a study of shared clonotypes between healthy human individuals. Study findings and constraints: Blood was the sole source, and tissue repertoires probably differ. Naive subsets tended to show greater estimated richness than memory subsets. Clonotype sharing across donors was expected to vary with sequencing depth.

About this clone: The antigen is undetermined.

The V gene end was trimmed by 0 bases and the J gene end by 3 bases; junction bases not matched to a gene: 18. The CDR3 covers 20 residues. CDR1 and CDR2 (germline): LGHNA, YSLEER. Deep-level settings were used for running the assay. Profiled with immunoSEQ multiplex PCR; TCRdb holds only in-frame clones, not every one. The repertoire includes roughly 1,500,000 clones, 95% to 99% of them detected once, and approximately 0.44% sits in the top ten. This clonotype originated in a man younger than 45 in good health. This chain joins TRBV4-3 and TRBJ2-7; 9 nucleotides align to TRBD1. Sequenced sample: naive CD4+ T cells sorted from blood. Regarding subset: CD45RA+ positively selected. In nucleotides, the CDR3 is TGCGCCAGCAGCCAAGAGCTGCCGCGCAGAAGGACAGGGGTAAGCTACGAGCAGTACTTC. This sequence encodes CASSQELPRRRTGVSYEQYF.